This T cell receptor (beta chain) was profiled in a study of Tregs in tolerant kidney transplant recipients. Clones were read by immunoSEQ multiplex PCR, and TCRdb kept only the in-frame ones, dropping some. This repertoire shows tens of thousands of clones, over 85% found once; its top ten account for roughly 1.7%. Recipients received nonmyeloablative bone marrow transplants from related graft donors, with transient mixed chimerism. This CDR3 is 15 amino acids long. The germline V gene has CDR1 SGHNT and CDR2 YYREEE (reference sequence). Details on this clone: Its specificity is not known.

General study findings and limits: Activated donor B cell expansion appeared to reveal the most relevant donor-specific TCRbeta repertoire.

The V gene is TRBV5-4, the J gene TRBJ2-5, with 9 nucleotides matching TRBD2. Judging by the DNA end, TRBJ2-7 fits better; the J call may be wrong. The origin of this receptor is a human patient who received a combined kidney and bone marrow transplant. Some of the T cells may derive from the graft donor. Specimen: CD4+ T cells from blood (PBMCs), collected 12 months after the transplant. The CDR3 region has the DNA TGTGCCAGCAGTTGGGGACTAGCCAGCTCCTACGAGCAGTACTTC. It specifies CASSWGLASSYEQYF.